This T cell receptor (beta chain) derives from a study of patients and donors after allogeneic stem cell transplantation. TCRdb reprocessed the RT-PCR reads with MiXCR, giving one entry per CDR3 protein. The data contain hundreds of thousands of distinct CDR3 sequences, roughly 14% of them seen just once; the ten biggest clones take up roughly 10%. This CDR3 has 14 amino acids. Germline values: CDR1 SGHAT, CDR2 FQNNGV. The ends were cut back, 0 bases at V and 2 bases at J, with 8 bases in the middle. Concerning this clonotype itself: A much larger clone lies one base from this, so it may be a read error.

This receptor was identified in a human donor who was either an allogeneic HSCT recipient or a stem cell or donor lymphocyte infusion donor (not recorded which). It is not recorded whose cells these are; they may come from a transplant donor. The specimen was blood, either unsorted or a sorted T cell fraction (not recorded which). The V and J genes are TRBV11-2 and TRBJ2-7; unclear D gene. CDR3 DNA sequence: TGTGCCAGCAGCTTAGAAAATGGGGCCTACGAGCAGTACTTC. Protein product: CASSLENGAYEQYF. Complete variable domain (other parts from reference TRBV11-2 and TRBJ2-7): EAGVAQSPRYKIIEKRQSVAFWCNPISGHATLYWYQQILGQGPKLLIQFQNNGVVDDSQLPKDRFSAERLKGVDSTLKIQPAKLEDSAVYLCASSLENGAYEQYFGPGTRLTVT.